This TCR beta chain was sequenced in a study of early T cells in non-severe SARS-CoV-2 infection. Overall study findings and caveats: Matching against VDJdb likely underestimated virus-specific expansions, favoring anti-spike CD8.

Trimming took off 6 bases at V and 6 bases at J, with 21 bases between the two ends. Germline V gene data show CDR1 as LNHDA and CDR2 as SQIVND (reference sequence). The CDR3 sequence is 15 residues long. Many counts were recorded for this clonotype. Its target is not known. Unique molecular identifiers were added to individual cDNA molecules. MiXCR, run by TCRdb on the 5' RACE reads, gives a single entry per CDR3 protein. The sample yields 95,000 to 100,000 distinct CDR3 sequences, about 10% seen once. The sequence derives from an adult who was a healthcare worker with PCR-confirmed SARS-CoV-2 infection or an uninfected control (not recorded which). The chain employs TRBV19 and TRBJ2-7; TRBD2 is a possible D gene (5 bases). The sample comprised whole blood. The CDR3 bases are TGTGCCAGTAGCTCTAGAGGGAGATTTGGGTCCGAGCAGTACTTC. This encodes CASSSRGRFGSEQYF.